The rows below give T cell receptor beta chains drawn from one sample of a study of shared clonotypes between healthy human individuals. Here immunoSEQ multiplex PCR was the method, and the copy in TCRdb shows in-frame clones only, minus some. The top ten hold around 1.5% of the sample, which has about 1 million clones, roughly 75% seen once. What was sequenced was memory CD4+ T cells sorted from blood. These receptor sequences come from a man aged 18 to 30 in good health. The CDR3 runs from the conserved cysteine through the conserved F or W. Fields, in order: clone size, D gene, J gene, V gene, CDR3 length, CDR3 DNA, CDR3 protein. D genes are given only for firm matches. The size field is filled for only some rows; it gives once, few, many or a size class.

NA | NA | TRBJ1-1 | TRBV11-2 | 11 | TGTGCCAGCAGCCGCGGACAGAAAGCTTTCTTT | CASSRGQKAFF
NA | TRBD1 | TRBJ1-2 | TRBV6-5 | 13 | TGTGCCAGCAGTTCCCGGGACAGGGGACCTACCAGCTTC | CASSSRDRGPTSF
NA | NA | TRBJ1-6 | TRBV7-4 | 17 | TGTGCCAGCGGAATTCTGGTAGGGGACAAGGGTAATTCACCCCTCCACTTT | CASGILVGDKGNSPLHF
NA | TRBD2 | TRBJ2-1 | TRBV5-1 | 21 | TGCGCCAGCAGCTCGAATCCCGGGACTAGCGGGAGAATCGGTCCCTACAATGAGCAGTTCTTC | CASSSNPGTSGRIGPYNEQFF
NA | NA | TRBJ2-3 | TRBV9 | 16 | TGTGCCAGCAGCGTCGGCGAAGCGACGGGCACAGATACGCAGTATTTT | CASSVGEATGTDTQYF
NA | TRBD2 | TRBJ2-1 | TRBV12-5 | 18 | TGTGCTAGTGGTTTGGGATCGAAGACTAGCGGGGAGGAGGGTGAGCAGTTCTTC | CASGLGSKTSGEEGEQFF
few | NA | TRBJ2-7 | TRBV19 | 12 | TGTGCCAGTAGTCTAATGAGCTACGAGCAGTACTTC | CASSLMSYEQYF
NA | TRBD1 | TRBJ2-6 | TRBV7-9 | 17 | TGTGCCAGCAGCTTAGCTTGGGGACAGTCTGGGGCCAACGTCCTGACTTTC | CASSLAWGQSGANVLTF
many | NA | TRBJ1-2 | TRBV6-1 | 13 | TGTGCCAGCAGCGTCCAGGCGCTCTATGGCTACACCTTC | CASSVQALYGYTF
NA | NA | TRBJ2-5 | TRBV6-1 | 14 | TGTGCCAGCAGTGTAAGACCGTACCAAGAGACCCAGTACTTC | CASSVRPYQETQYF
NA | TRBD2 | TRBJ2-1 | TRBV6-5 | 15 | TGTGCCAGCAGCCGGGGACTAGCGGGAGTCAATGAGCAGTTCTTC | CASSRGLAGVNEQFF
many | NA | TRBJ2-1 | TRBV5-6 | 14 | TGTGCCAGCAGCTTGGTTGGGGGCAACAATGAGCAGTTCTTC | CASSLVGGNNEQFF
NA | TRBD2 | TRBJ2-4 | TRBV5-1 | 15 | TGCGCCAGCAGCTTGGATCCGGGGGGCAAAAACATTCAGTACTTC | CASSLDPGGKNIQYF
NA | NA | TRBJ1-5 | TRBV5-8 | 12 | TGTGCCAGCAGCTTGCTGGATCAGCCCCAGCATTTT | CASSLLDQPQHF
NA | NA | TRBJ2-4 | TRBV30 | 14 | TGTGCCTGGAGTGGGCTGGGGACTAAAAACATTCAGTACTTC | CAWSGLGTKNIQYF
NA | NA | TRBJ2-2 | TRBV7-2 | 13 | TGTGCCAGCAGCCAGGGCGCCACCGGGGAGCTGTTTTTT | CASSQGATGELFF
NA | NA | TRBJ2-5 | TRBV6-5 | 14 | TGTGCCAGCAGTCCCACTAGCTATGGGGAGACCCAGTACTTC | CASSPTSYGETQYF
NA | NA | TRBJ1-6 | TRBV18 | 14 | TGTGCCAGCTCACCACCATCTAGATCCTCACCCCTCCACTTT | CASSPPSRSSPLHF
many | NA | TRBJ2-6 | TRBV6-1 | 14 | TGTGCCAGCAGGAGGGTAGGCGGGGCCAACGTCCTGACTTTC | CASRRVGGANVLTF
NA | TRBD1 | TRBJ2-1 | TRBV7-3 | 15 | TGTGCCAGCAGCCGCCGTCCCGGGACAGGGAATGAGCAGTTCTTC | CASSRRPGTGNEQFF
NA | NA | TRBJ1-5 | TRBV15 | 14 | TGTGCCACCAGCCGGGACATCGGGAATCAGCCCCAGCATTTT | CATSRDIGNQPQHF
NA | NA | TRBJ2-1 | TRBV30 | 13 | TGTGCCTGGACCCGACAGGTATACAATGAGCAGTTCTTC | CAWTRQVYNEQFF
NA | NA | TRBJ2-3 | TRBV6-6 | 14 | TGTGCCAGCACTAGAGAACGTAGCACAGATACGCAGTATTTT | CASTRERSTDTQYF